The 25 T cell receptor beta chains in this list originate from one sample, sequenced in a study of metastatic and nonmetastatic thyroid tumors. TCRdb re-called the PCR reads with MiXCR. The sample lists 26,000 or so clones; about 15% were seen once. Every patient underwent thyroid surgery untreated. The specimen was blood. Receptors were obtained from a female donor with papillary thyroid cancer or a benign thyroid nodule (not recorded which). Some clones in this sample may be carry-over from other donors' samples.

This clone was detected ten times or more. The gene calls are TRBV28 and TRBJ1-2, with a weak D call TRBD1 (5 bases). In germline, CDR1 is MDHEN, CDR2 SYDVKM. The V gene lost 2 bases and the J gene lost 3 bases, with 13 bases spanning the gap. The CDR3 has 15 residues. The CDR3, as DNA: TGTGCCAGCAGTTTACCGGGGGGGGACCACTATGGCTACACCTTC. This sequence encodes CASSLPGGDHYGYTF.

At least ten counts were recorded for this clone. This chain uses TRBV20-1 with TRBJ1-2; TRBD1 agrees at 10 bases. CDR1 is DFQATT and CDR2 is SNEGSKA in the germline V gene (reference sequence). The trim removed 6 bases at V and 4 bases at J, leaving 5 bases unmatched. The CDR3 totals 13 residues. The CDR3 bases are TGCAGTGCCTGGGACAGGGGTTTCTATGGCTACACCTTC. Translating gives CSAWDRGFYGYTF.

This clone was recorded at least ten times. The rearrangement joins TRBV3-1 to TRBJ2-3, with D possibly matching TRBD2 (5 bases). The CDR3 is made up of 14 amino acids. CDR1 is LGHDT and CDR2 is YNNKEL in the germline V gene (reference sequence). Trimming took off 3 bases at V and 2 bases at J, with 9 bases between the two ends. The CDR3 protein is CASSHGRVTDTQYF. The CDR3, as DNA: TGTGCCAGCAGCCATGGGCGGGTCACAGATACGCAGTATTTT.

This clone was detected many times. This sequence joins TRBV5-4 and TRBJ2-3; 11 nucleotides agree with TRBD2. Germline values: CDR1 SGHNT, CDR2 YYREEE (reference sequence). J was trimmed by 2 bases and V by 0 bases; bases with no gene match: 2. CDR3 size: 16 residues. CDR3 in DNA: TGTGCCAGCAGCTTGGGACTAGCGGGGACCACAGATACGCAGTATTTT. Its translation: CASSLGLAGTTDTQYF. The whole variable domain, filled in from reference TRBV5-4 and TRBJ2-3, reads ETGVTQSPTHLIKTRGQQVTLRCSSQSGHNTVSWYQQALGQGPQFIFQYYREEENGRGNFPPRFSGLQFPNYSSELNVNALELDDSALYLCASSLGLAGTTDTQYFGPGTRLTVL.

At least ten counts were recorded for this clone. This chain connects TRBV28 to TRBJ1-2; TRBD1 might be the D (5 bases). Trimming removed 6 bases at V and 11 bases at J, with 19 bases between. The germline V gene encodes CDR1 MDHEN and CDR2 SYDVKM. CDR3 length: 13 residues. The CDR3 DNA follows: TGTGCCAGCAGGTTTCAGGGCCCGGTCGGTTACACCTTC. Protein: CASRFQGPVGYTF.

This clone was counted at least ten times. The chain uses TRBV7-3 and TRBJ2-3; the D is unclear. V dropped 0 bases and J dropped 0 bases, with 7 bases sitting between them. Germline values: CDR1 SGHTA, CDR2 FQGTGA. The CDR3 covers 15 residues. The CDR3 coding sequence is TGTGCCAGCAGCTTAACTAGTCAGAGCACAGATACGCAGTATTTT. Its protein is CASSLTSQSTDTQYF.

The chain carries TRBV2 and TRBJ1-2, with 9 bases that match TRBD1. Germline-derived CDR1 and CDR2 are SNHLY and FYNNEI. V lost 5 bases, J lost 6 bases, and 10 bases stayed unmatched. The CDR3 is 15 residues long. The CDR3 DNA follows: TGTGCCAGCAGTTCACCTACAGGGGGCGCGGATGGCTACACCTTC. This gives the protein CASSSPTGGADGYTF.

This clone was observed a few times. The chain is built from TRBV14 and TRBJ2-2; TRBD2 matches at 11 bases. The junction had 23 bases not matched to a gene; V was cut back by 1 base and J by 7 bases. The CDR3 sequence is 22 residues long. Germline lookup yields CDR1 SGHDN and CDR2 FVKESK. CDR3 in amino acids: CASSQVYTSGSRGFGEVGELFF. The CDR3 bases are TGTGCCAGCAGCCAAGTGTATACTAGCGGGAGTCGAGGTTTCGGGGAGGTCGGGGAGCTGTTTTTT.

Only a few counts were recorded for this clone. V gene TRBV6-5 combines with J gene TRBJ1-3, with no clear D. CDR3 size: 16 residues. The V gene's germline CDR1 is MNHEY and CDR2 SVGAGI. The V end lost 0 bases, the J end lost 4 bases, and 13 bases lay between the germline ends. The CDR3 nucleotides are TGTGCCAGCAGTTACTCCCGGACGGGTTTAGGAAACACCATATATTTT. It encodes CASSYSRTGLGNTIYF.

This clone was detected a few times. The chain joins TRBV6-1 to TRBJ2-6; 7 bases match TRBD1. Trimming took 3 bases from V and 6 from J; bases not matched to a gene: 14. Germline V lookup: CDR1 MNHNS, CDR2 SASEGT. The CDR3 length is 18 residues. The CDR3: CASSETWDRSLLANVLTF. CDR3 nucleotides: TGTGCCAGCAGTGAGACCTGGGACAGAAGCCTCCTGGCCAACGTCCTGACTTTC.

This clone rates as medium-sized (0.01 to 0.1%). The gene calls are TRBV6-1 and TRBJ1-2; 8 bases match TRBD1. The CDR3 runs 14 residues. Germline trimming cut 3 bases from V and 5 bases from J; bases unmatched to any gene: 5. In germline, CDR1 is MNHNS, CDR2 SASEGT. CDR3: CASSDGTGVYGYTF. Written as DNA, the CDR3 is TGTGCCAGCAGTGACGGGACAGGCGTTTATGGCTACACCTTC.

J is TRBJ2-7 and V is TRBV5-1; D possibly corresponds to TRBD1 (6 bases). V lost 6 bases and J 6 bases, leaving 13 bases between the germline ends. CDR3 length: 12 amino acids. Germline CDR1 is SGHRS and CDR2 is YFSETQ. The CDR3 DNA reads as TGCGCCAGCATCTTACAGGGTGGCGAGCAGTACTTC. As protein: CASILQGGEQYF.

This clone appeared many times. The sample carries other DNA sequences with the same CDR3. V usage is TRBV15 and J usage is TRBJ1-3, with TRBD1 matching over 8 bases. The ends lost 5 bases at V and 0 bases at J; junction bases unmatched: 3. Germline V gives CDR1 LNHNV, CDR2 YYDKDF (reference sequence). The CDR3 sequence is 15 residues long. The CDR3 region is CATSVGTGSGNTIYF. The DNA of the CDR3 is TGTGCCACCAGCGTCGGGACAGGCTCTGGAAACACCATATATTTT.

Ten or more counts support this clone. CDR3 sequence (DNA): TGTGCCAGTAGTATGGGTAGTGGGGGCACCGGGGAGCTGTTTTTT. Encoded protein: CASSMGSGGTGELFF. The V call is TRBV19, the J call TRBJ2-2; D may match TRBD1 or TRBD2 (5 bases each). Looked up from germline, CDR1 is LNHDA and CDR2 is SQIVND (reference sequence). Trimming took off 3 bases at V and 4 bases at J, with 12 bases between the two ends. This CDR3 comprises 15 residues. The whole variable domain, remainder taken from reference TRBV19 and TRBJ2-2, is DGGITQSPKYLFRKEGQNVTLSCEQNLNHDAMYWYRQDPGQGLRLIYYSQIVNDFQKGDIAEGYSVSREKKESFPLTVTSAQKNPTAFYLCASSMGSGGTGELFFGEGSRLTVL.

This clone was found many times. The V and J genes are TRBV5-4 and TRBJ1-2; 8 bases map to TRBD1. V was pared by 5 bases and J by 1 base, with 7 bases of the junction left unmatched. This CDR3 has 15 amino acids. Germline V gives CDR1 SGHNT, CDR2 YYREEE (reference sequence). CDR3 bases: TGTGCCAGCAGGGGGACAGGACCACTTAACTATGGCTACACCTTC. Amino acid sequence: CASRGTGPLNYGYTF.

This clone was seen ten or more times. V usage is TRBV5-8 and J usage is TRBJ2-3; a weak D match, TRBD2 (6 bases). Germline CDR1 reads SGHTS; CDR2 reads YDEGEE. Between the trimmed V and J ends, which lost 4 bases and 5 bases, there was a span of 14 bases. The CDR3 extends over 14 amino acids. The CDR3 coding sequence is TGTGCCAGCAGCCCCGGACTAACGGTAGATACGCAGTATTTT. Protein product: CASSPGLTVDTQYF.

This clone was counted between two and nine times. The V gene is TRBV28, the J gene TRBJ2-7, with a possible D match to TRBD1 (5 bases). V lost 5 bases to trimming and J lost 4 bases, with 9 bases between them. This CDR3 spans 12 amino acids. CDR1 is MDHEN, CDR2 SYDVKM, per germline. The CDR3 nucleotides are TGTGCCAGCAGTGAACAGGTGTACGAGCAGTACTTC. Protein sequence: CASSEQVYEQYF.

This clone has ten or more counts. The chain couples TRBV29-1 to TRBJ2-3, with D unclear. Trimming cost V 1 base and J 10 bases, with 9 bases left between them. The CDR3 extends over 11 amino acids. Germline V gene sequence: CDR1 SQVTM, CDR2 ANQGSEA. The CDR3 DNA is TGCAGCGTTGAAGGCTCCCGGGCGCAGTATTTT. This encodes CSVEGSRAQYF.

A remark on this clone: Germline and junction disagree at one end, which may indicate a read error. The chain is built from TRBV9 and TRBJ2-1; D is ambiguous. CDR3 size: 14 residues. Germline V gene data show CDR1 as SGDLS and CDR2 as YYNGEE. In nucleotides, the CDR3 is TGTGCCGGCAGCGTAGCTACAGTGGTTAATGAACAGTTCTTC. Protein product: CAGSVATVVNEQFF.

This clone came up many times. V usage is TRBV15 and J usage is TRBJ1-4, with D tentatively TRBD1 (5 bases). This CDR3 spans 15 amino acids. Germline V gives CDR1 LNHNV, CDR2 YYDKDF (reference sequence). Trimming removed 6 bases from V and 5 bases from J, with 16 bases in between. The CDR3 coding sequence is TGTGCCACCAGTCCCCGGGACGGGGGGAATGAAAAACTGTTTTTT. Protein product: CATSPRDGGNEKLFF.

This clone was found many times. The chain links TRBV29-1 to TRBJ1-1; no definite D call. Germline loops: CDR1 SQVTM, CDR2 ANQGSEA. V dropped 4 bases and J dropped 0 bases, with 9 bases sitting between them. The CDR3 is 13 amino acids. The DNA for the CDR3 is TGCAGCGTTGGACAACGACTGAACACTGAAGCTTTCTTT. The encoded protein is CSVGQRLNTEAFF.

This clone was detected many times. The CDR3 coding sequence is TGTGCCAGTAGTATACCAGGGGGCTACGAGCAGTACTTC. This gives the protein CASSIPGGYEQYF. The chain uses TRBV19 and TRBJ2-7, with 7 bases aligning to TRBD1. The CDR3 length is 13 residues. V was pared by 2 bases and J by 3 bases, with 1 base of the junction left unmatched. Germline V gene data show CDR1 as LNHDA and CDR2 as SQIVND (reference sequence).

This clone was seen a few times. The chain combines TRBV6-9 with TRBJ2-5, with a tentative D call TRBD1 (5 bases). The germline V gene has CDR1 MNHGY and CDR2 SVAAGI. The CDR3 covers 13 residues. Trimming took 7 bases from V and 9 from J, leaving 18 bases between them. CDR3 nucleotides: TGTGCCAGCAACCAGGGTCCCCAAAGGTCCCAGTACTTC. Translated, it gives CASNQGPQRSQYF.

The sample holds many counts of this clone. V and J are TRBV19 and TRBJ2-3; TRBD2 agrees at 9 bases. The CDR3 extends over 14 amino acids. Germline CDR1 is LNHDA and CDR2 is SQIVND (reference sequence). Germline trimming cut 6 bases from V and 4 bases from J; bases unmatched to any gene: 5. The CDR3 is CASRLAGSADTQYF. DNA for the CDR3: TGTGCCAGTAGGCTAGCGGGAAGCGCAGATACGCAGTATTTT.

The table lists this clone with many counts. This rearrangement joins TRBV20-1 to TRBJ2-7; tentatively, D is TRBD1 (5 bases). Per the germline V gene, CDR1 is DFQATT and CDR2 is SNEGSKA (reference sequence). With 4 bases removed from V and 0 bases from J, the gap between germline ends came to 10 bases. The CDR3 is 13 amino acids. CDR3 residues: CSATLGASYEQYF. CDR3 nucleotides: TGCAGTGCTACTCTAGGGGCCTCCTACGAGCAGTACTTC.